The clone carrying this T cell receptor (beta chain) was picked up many times. Each CDR3 protein gets one entry after TCRdb re-called the RT-PCR reads with MiXCR. This table holds 9,000 to 15,000 distinct CDR3 sequences, almost 25% found once. This entry comes from a study of patients and donors after allogeneic stem cell transplantation. This CDR3 comprises 17 residues. V was cut by 0 bases and J by 4 bases, with 18 bases left in between. The sequenced material came from blood, either unsorted or a sorted T cell fraction (not recorded which). This clonotype was obtained from a human donor who was either an allogeneic HSCT recipient or a stem cell or donor lymphocyte infusion donor (not recorded which). It is not recorded whose cells these are; they may come from a transplant donor. This rearrangement joins TRBV12-3 or TRBV12-4 to TRBJ1-2, with D maybe TRBD1 (6 bases). For the CDR3, the DNA is TGTGCCAGCAGTTTAGCGCTGGGGGGCCCCGGGATCTATGGCTACACCTTC. Translation: CASSLALGGPGIYGYTF.